Listed below are T cell receptor beta chains from one sample, sequenced in a study of T cell repertoires in cytomegalovirus infection. TCRdb re-derived calls from the reads in MiXCR, one entry per CDR3 protein. The table has some 150,000 distinct CDR3 sequences, less than 25% seen once. The sequenced material came from PBMCs. All receptors derive from a human donor in good health (CMV status not recorded). Some clones in this sample may be carry-over from other donors' samples. CDR3s include the opening cysteine and the closing phenylalanine or tryptophan. A D gene is named only where the DNA matches it firmly. Clone sizes are given selectively: once, few, many, or a class where the clone is expanded.

j_gene: TRBJ1-2; abundance: -; v_gene: TRBV28; d_gene: -; CDR3aa: CASRSTTVNYTF; CDR3nt: TGTGCCAGCCGCTCGACCACAGTTAACTACACCTTC
j_gene: TRBJ2-3; abundance: -; v_gene: TRBV30; d_gene: -; CDR3aa: CAWSGGGSTDTQYF; CDR3nt: TGTGCCTGGAGTGGGGGAGGAAGCACAGATACGCAGTATTTT
j_gene: TRBJ1-2; abundance: many; v_gene: TRBV28; d_gene: TRBD1; CDR3aa: CASSLPGGQGAYGYTF; CDR3nt: TGTGCCAGCAGTCTCCCGGGGGGCCAGGGGGCCTATGGCTACACCTTC
j_gene: TRBJ2-7; abundance: -; v_gene: TRBV12-3/TRBV12-4; d_gene: TRBD1; CDR3aa: CASSSGRQGDYEQYF; CDR3nt: TGTGCCAGCAGTTCCGGTCGACAGGGTGACTACGAGCAGTACTTC
j_gene: TRBJ2-2; abundance: -; v_gene: TRBV2; d_gene: -; CDR3aa: CASSEVGQNTGELFF; CDR3nt: TGTGCCAGCAGTGAAGTGGGCCAGAACACCGGGGAGCTGTTTTTT
j_gene: TRBJ2-2; abundance: few; v_gene: TRBV27; d_gene: TRBD2; CDR3aa: CASSAPGGTGELFF; CDR3nt: TGTGCCAGCAGTGCCCCGGGGGGCACCGGGGAGCTGTTTTTT
j_gene: TRBJ1-1; abundance: few; v_gene: TRBV4-1; d_gene: -; CDR3aa: CASSQEAGSATEAFF; CDR3nt: TGCGCCAGCAGCCAAGAGGCGGGCTCCGCCACTGAAGCTTTCTTT
j_gene: TRBJ2-7; abundance: many; v_gene: TRBV7-2; d_gene: TRBD2; CDR3aa: CASSLSTTSARLEQYF; CDR3nt: TGTGCCAGCAGCTTATCGACGACTAGCGCCCGTTTGGAGCAGTACTTC
j_gene: TRBJ1-1; abundance: few; v_gene: TRBV20-1; d_gene: TRBD1; CDR3aa: CSARRQGLASEAFF; CDR3nt: TGCAGTGCTAGACGACAGGGGCTGGCATCTGAAGCTTTCTTT
j_gene: TRBJ1-5; abundance: -; v_gene: TRBV12-3/TRBV12-4; d_gene: TRBD1; CDR3aa: CASSHGTENQPQHF; CDR3nt: TGTGCCAGCAGCCACGGGACAGAAAATCAGCCCCAGCATTTT
j_gene: TRBJ2-7; abundance: many; v_gene: TRBV7-2; d_gene: -; CDR3aa: CASSFYKGGYEQYF; CDR3nt: TGTGCCAGCAGCTTCTACAAGGGGGGTTACGAGCAGTACTTC
j_gene: TRBJ2-7; abundance: few; v_gene: TRBV28; d_gene: -; CDR3aa: CASSFGPSYEQYF; CDR3nt: TGTGCCAGCAGTTTTGGTCCCTCCTACGAGCAGTACTTC
j_gene: TRBJ1-3; abundance: -; v_gene: TRBV5-1; d_gene: -; CDR3aa: CASSLGLQGNPGNTIYF; CDR3nt: TGCGCCAGCAGCTTGGGCCTACAGGGAAACCCTGGAAACACCATATATTTT
j_gene: TRBJ1-5; abundance: -; v_gene: TRBV28; d_gene: -; CDR3aa: CASTLGGGANQPQHF; CDR3nt: TGTGCCAGCACTTTGGGAGGGGGGGCCAATCAGCCCCAGCATTTT
j_gene: TRBJ2-7; abundance: many; v_gene: TRBV7-2; d_gene: TRBD1; CDR3aa: CASSLYQGDYEQYF; CDR3nt: TGTGCCAGCAGCTTATATCAGGGGGACTACGAGCAGTACTTC
j_gene: TRBJ2-1; abundance: many; v_gene: TRBV12-3/TRBV12-4; d_gene: -; CDR3aa: CASSLRVPRYYNEQFF; CDR3nt: TGTGCCAGCAGCCTACGTGTACCCAGGTACTACAATGAGCAGTTCTTC
j_gene: TRBJ1-1; abundance: few; v_gene: TRBV7-9; d_gene: TRBD1; CDR3aa: CASRGGTGTNTEAFF; CDR3nt: TGTGCCAGCAGGGGCGGGACAGGGACGAACACTGAAGCTTTCTTT
j_gene: TRBJ1-1; abundance: -; v_gene: TRBV25-1; d_gene: -; CDR3aa: CASSEGVGRAFF; CDR3nt: TGTGCCAGCAGTGAGGGCGTGGGACGAGCTTTCTTT
j_gene: TRBJ2-7; abundance: -; v_gene: TRBV5-6; d_gene: -; CDR3aa: CASSLIRDEQYF; CDR3nt: TGTGCCAGCAGCCTTATTCGGGACGAGCAGTACTTC
j_gene: TRBJ2-3; abundance: many; v_gene: TRBV7-2; d_gene: TRBD1; CDR3aa: CASSYSGGISTDTQYF; CDR3nt: TGTGCCAGCAGCTACTCAGGGGGCATAAGCACAGATACGCAGTATTTT
j_gene: TRBJ2-1; abundance: -; v_gene: TRBV27; d_gene: -; CDR3aa: CASSPMGTVGYNEQFF; CDR3nt: TGTGCCAGCAGTCCCATGGGAACCGTGGGTTACAATGAGCAGTTCTTC
j_gene: TRBJ1-4; abundance: many; v_gene: TRBV7-4; d_gene: -; CDR3aa: CASSRIRETNEKLFF; CDR3nt: TGTGCCAGCAGCAGAATCCGGGAAACTAATGAAAAACTGTTTTTT
j_gene: TRBJ2-4; abundance: -; v_gene: TRBV6-5; d_gene: -; CDR3aa: CASSYSGSPGAKNIQYF; CDR3nt: TGTGCCAGCAGTTACTCTGGGTCCCCGGGAGCCAAAAACATTCAGTACTTC
j_gene: TRBJ2-3; abundance: few; v_gene: TRBV6-1; d_gene: -; CDR3aa: CASSEVAERDTQYF; CDR3nt: TGTGCCAGCAGTGAAGTGGCAGAAAGAGATACGCAGTATTTT
j_gene: TRBJ2-3; abundance: -; v_gene: TRBV9; d_gene: TRBD2; CDR3aa: CASSARLAGGVDTQYF; CDR3nt: TGTGCCAGCAGCGCCAGACTAGCGGGAGGTGTAGATACGCAGTATTTT
j_gene: TRBJ1-4; abundance: -; v_gene: TRBV6-6; d_gene: -; CDR3aa: CASSRNGNEKLFF; CDR3nt: TGTGCCAGCAGCCGGAACGGGAATGAAAAACTGTTTTTT
j_gene: TRBJ2-4; abundance: medium-sized; v_gene: TRBV7-2; d_gene: TRBD1; CDR3aa: CASSLQGAENIQYF; CDR3nt: TGTGCCAGCAGCCTACAGGGGGCGGAAAACATTCAGTACTTC
j_gene: TRBJ1-2; abundance: -; v_gene: TRBV28; d_gene: -; CDR3aa: CASSLNGQLGYTF; CDR3nt: TGTGCCAGCAGTTTAAATGGGCAGCTTGGCTACACCTTC
j_gene: TRBJ2-7; abundance: few; v_gene: TRBV7-9; d_gene: -; CDR3aa: CASSLDYSSYEQYF; CDR3nt: TGTGCCAGCAGCCTAGACTACTCCTCCTACGAGCAGTACTTC
j_gene: TRBJ2-1; abundance: many; v_gene: TRBV7-2; d_gene: TRBD2; CDR3aa: CASSLRGGAYNEQFF; CDR3nt: TGTGCCAGCAGCTTACGGGGGGGCGCCTACAATGAGCAGTTCTTC
j_gene: TRBJ1-2; abundance: -; v_gene: TRBV27; d_gene: -; CDR3aa: CASRRTRNYGYTF; CDR3nt: TGTGCCAGCAGGAGGACACGGAACTATGGCTACACCTTC
j_gene: TRBJ2-7; abundance: -; v_gene: TRBV7-2; d_gene: TRBD2; CDR3aa: CASSSGLAGVGQYF; CDR3nt: TGTGCCAGCAGCTCAGGACTAGCGGGAGTCGGGCAGTACTTC
j_gene: TRBJ2-2; abundance: -; v_gene: TRBV4-1; d_gene: -; CDR3aa: CASSHDGQSGELFF; CDR3nt: TGTGCCAGCAGCCACGATGGACAGTCCGGGGAGCTGTTTTTT
j_gene: TRBJ2-1; abundance: many; v_gene: TRBV12-3/TRBV12-4; d_gene: TRBD2; CDR3aa: CASSLVVGGPENEQFF; CDR3nt: TGTGCCAGCAGTTTAGTTGTGGGAGGGCCGGAAAATGAGCAGTTCTTC
j_gene: TRBJ2-1; abundance: few; v_gene: TRBV6-5; d_gene: TRBD2; CDR3aa: CASSYIMTSGTNEQFF; CDR3nt: TGTGCCAGCAGTTACATTATGACTAGCGGGACCAATGAGCAGTTCTTC
j_gene: TRBJ2-1; abundance: many; v_gene: TRBV7-2; d_gene: -; CDR3aa: CASSFVKNEQFF; CDR3nt: TGTGCCAGCAGCTTTGTAAAGAATGAGCAGTTCTTC
j_gene: TRBJ2-5; abundance: -; v_gene: TRBV29-1; d_gene: -; CDR3aa: CSVTVSAEGTQYF; CDR3nt: TGCAGCGTTACAGTATCGGCAGAGGGGACCCAGTACTTC
j_gene: TRBJ1-1; abundance: -; v_gene: TRBV7-3; d_gene: -; CDR3aa: CASSLVGAGLGGNTEAFF; CDR3nt: TGTGCCAGCAGCTTAGTTGGGGCAGGGCTCGGAGGGAACACTGAAGCTTTCTTT
j_gene: TRBJ2-2; abundance: -; v_gene: TRBV10-3; d_gene: -; CDR3aa: CAISDAGTNTGELFF; CDR3nt: TGTGCCATCAGTGATGCCGGGACGAACACCGGGGAGCTGTTTTTT
j_gene: TRBJ1-4; abundance: few; v_gene: TRBV12-3/TRBV12-4; d_gene: -; CDR3aa: CASSPGVEDEKLFF; CDR3nt: TGTGCCAGCAGTCCGGGGGTCGAAGATGAAAAACTGTTTTTT
j_gene: TRBJ2-1; abundance: many; v_gene: TRBV7-6; d_gene: TRBD2; CDR3aa: CASSLALAGRDEQFF; CDR3nt: TGTGCCAGCAGCTTAGCCCTAGCGGGCAGGGATGAGCAGTTCTTC
j_gene: TRBJ1-1; abundance: -; v_gene: TRBV19; d_gene: -; CDR3aa: CASRQGRETEAFF; CDR3nt: TGTGCCAGTAGGCAGGGGCGGGAGACTGAAGCTTTCTTT